One and the same sample provided the 2 T cell receptor beta chains below, sequenced in a study of blood T cell repertoires in COVID-19. Profiled with immunoSEQ multiplex PCR; TCRdb holds only in-frame clones, not every one. The sample lists some 120,000 clones, 70% to 90% occurring once. The specimen was peripheral blood. Every receptor here comes from a human donor in a cohort sampled during active COVID-19.

The chain employs TRBV12-3 or TRBV12-4 and TRBJ2-7; TRBD1 might be the D (5 bases). This CDR3 has 13 residues. V was cut by 5 bases and J by 0 bases, with 8 bases left in between. Written as DNA, the CDR3 is TGTGCCAGCAGTCAGGGCCGCTCCTACGAGCAGTACTTC. As protein: CASSQGRSYEQYF.

The chain recombines TRBV30 with TRBJ1-4, with 7 bases aligning to TRBD1. The CDR3 runs 13 residues. V lost 0 bases, J lost 7 bases, and 2 bases stayed unmatched. Germline CDR1 reads GTSNPN; CDR2 reads SVGIG (reference sequence). In DNA, the CDR3 is TGTGCCTGGAGTGTACGACAGGGTGAAAAACTGTTTTTT. This sequence encodes CAWSVRQGEKLFF.